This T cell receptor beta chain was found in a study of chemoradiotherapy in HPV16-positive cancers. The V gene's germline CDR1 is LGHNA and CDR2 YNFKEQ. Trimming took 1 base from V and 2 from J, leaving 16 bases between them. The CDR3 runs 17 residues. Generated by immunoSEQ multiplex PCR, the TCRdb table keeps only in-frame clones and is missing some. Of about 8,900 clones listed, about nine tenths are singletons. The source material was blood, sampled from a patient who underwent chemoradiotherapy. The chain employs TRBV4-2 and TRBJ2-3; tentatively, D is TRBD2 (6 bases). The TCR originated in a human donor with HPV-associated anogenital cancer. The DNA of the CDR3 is TGTGCCAGCAGCCAAGGCAGAGGCGGGGTGGCCACAGATACGCAGTATTTT. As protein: CASSQGRGGVATDTQYF.